The clone carrying this TCR beta chain was seen more than once but under ten times. Its antigen remains unidentified. This sample is part of a study of cytomegalovirus exposure and HLA in healthy donors. General observations from the study: Most TCR sequences showed up rarely, but some public TCRs showed up in many donors. The study recorded 150 to 200 TCR beta chains that were cytomegalovirus-associated. In vitro checks showed that a few CMV-associated chains really do target CMV antigens. Subsequent analysis revealed that first-cohort TCR clusters tended to co-occur in the 120 validation repertoires.

Some clones are missing from TCRdb's copy, which holds only in-frame ones; the method was immunoSEQ multiplex PCR. The repertoire has roughly 220,000 clones, roughly 88% of them found once; the top ten carry 11% to 15%. There are 14 residues in the CDR3. Germline lookup yields CDR1 MNHNS and CDR2 SASEGT. The V end lost 7 bases, the J end lost 1 base, and 10 bases lay between the germline ends. The receptor comes from a woman under 40 in good health and CMV-seropositive. This rearrangement joins TRBV6-1 to TRBJ2-2; a weak D match, TRBD1 (5 bases). The source material was PBMCs. CDR3 sequence reads: CASTRGENTGELFF. CDR3 DNA: TGTGCCAGCACAAGGGGCGAGAACACCGGGGAGCTGTTTTTT.